This is a list of T cell receptor beta chains from one sample in a study of blood T cell repertoires in COVID-19. Repertoires were generated with immunoSEQ multiplex PCR, while TCRdb's copy carries only in-frame clones and drops some. The profile shows 70,000 or so clones, more than 75% of them singletons. The sequencing input was peripheral blood. These receptors originate from a human donor in a cohort sampled during active COVID-19. The CDR3 runs from the conserved cysteine through the conserved F or W. Each record gives: clone size, V gene, D gene, J gene, CDR3 DNA, CDR3 protein. A D gene is named only where the DNA matches it firmly. Only some rows state a clone size, as once, few, many or a class for expanded clones.

abundance: .
v_gene: TRBV6-5
d_gene: TRBD1
j_gene: TRBJ1-2
CDR3nt: TGTGCCAGCAGACCCACACAGGGGGAAAGAGGTGGCTACACCTTC
CDR3aa: CASRPTQGERGGYTF

abundance: .
v_gene: TRBV6-6
d_gene: TRBD2
j_gene: TRBJ2-7
CDR3nt: TGTGCCAGCGGAGGGGCGGGGGGCTACGAGCAGTACTTC
CDR3aa: CASGGAGGYEQYF

abundance: .
v_gene: TRBV6-5
d_gene: TRBD1
j_gene: TRBJ1-2
CDR3nt: TGTGCCAGCAGAGCCCCGGGACAGTTTCATGGCTACACCTTC
CDR3aa: CASRAPGQFHGYTF

abundance: .
v_gene: TRBV6-2/TRBV6-3
d_gene: TRBD1
j_gene: TRBJ1-1
CDR3nt: TGTGCCAGCAGTTATCCCAGGGGGCAGAAAACTGAAGCTTTCTTT
CDR3aa: CASSYPRGQKTEAFF

abundance: .
v_gene: TRBV5-5
d_gene: .
j_gene: TRBJ2-5
CDR3nt: TGTGCCAGCAGCTTGGCCGGGACAGGGTCCGGGAGGGCCTTAAGGGAGACCCAGTACTTC
CDR3aa: CASSLAGTGSGRALRETQYF

abundance: few
v_gene: TRBV24-1
d_gene: .
j_gene: TRBJ2-3
CDR3nt: TGTGCCACCAGTGATGAGTATACAGATACGCAGTATTTT
CDR3aa: CATSDEYTDTQYF

abundance: .
v_gene: TRBV3-1/TRBV3-2
d_gene: .
j_gene: TRBJ1-1
CDR3nt: TGTGCCAGCAGCCAATTGGAGGGAGGGACTGAAGCTTTCTTT
CDR3aa: CASSQLEGGTEAFF

abundance: .
v_gene: TRBV3-1/TRBV3-2
d_gene: TRBD1
j_gene: TRBJ2-4
CDR3nt: TGTGCCAGCAGCCCCGATGGGACAGGGAATTTTGGGATCAAAAACATTCAGTACTTC
CDR3aa: CASSPDGTGNFGIKNIQYF

abundance: .
v_gene: TRBV4-2
d_gene: TRBD1
j_gene: TRBJ1-1
CDR3nt: TGTGCCAGCAGCCAAGGGACAGGTGATCGGACTGAAGCTTTCTTT
CDR3aa: CASSQGTGDRTEAFF

abundance: .
v_gene: TRBV29-1
d_gene: .
j_gene: TRBJ1-1
CDR3nt: TGCAGCGGGCGACAGGCACCCTCGACTGAAGCTTTCTTT
CDR3aa: CSGRQAPSTEAFF